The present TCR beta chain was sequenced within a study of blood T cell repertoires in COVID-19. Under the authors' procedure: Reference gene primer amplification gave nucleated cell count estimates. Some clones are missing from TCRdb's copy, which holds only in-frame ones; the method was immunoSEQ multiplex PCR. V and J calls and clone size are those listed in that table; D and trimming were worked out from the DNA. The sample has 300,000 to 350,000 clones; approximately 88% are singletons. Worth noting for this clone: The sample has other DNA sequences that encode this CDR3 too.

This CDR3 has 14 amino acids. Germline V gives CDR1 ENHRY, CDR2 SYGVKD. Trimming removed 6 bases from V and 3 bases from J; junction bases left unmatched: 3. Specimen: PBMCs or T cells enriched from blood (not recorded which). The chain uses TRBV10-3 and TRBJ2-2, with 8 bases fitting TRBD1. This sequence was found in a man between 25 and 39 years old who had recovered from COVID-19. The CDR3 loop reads CAISDRGYTGELFF. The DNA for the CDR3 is TGTGCCATCAGCGACAGGGGTTACACCGGGGAGCTGTTTTTT.